Below, 11 T cell receptor beta chains from the same sample are listed, as sequenced in a study of shared clonotypes between healthy human individuals. Only in-frame clones appear in the TCRdb table, and some are missing; sequencing was by immunoSEQ multiplex PCR. The sample consists of around 1.4 million clones, 98% of them appearing once. The specimen sequenced was naive CD4+ T cells sorted from blood. Subset given: CD45RA+ positively selected. The origin of the receptors is a man aged 25 to 40 in good health.

As regards this clone: Distinct nucleotide sequences in the sample also encode this CDR3. The chain recombines TRBV28 with TRBJ1-5; no definite D call. The CDR3 runs to 12 residues. Germline V gene sequence: CDR1 MDHEN, CDR2 SYDVKM. V was clipped by 1 base and J by 7 bases, with 5 bases between them. CDR3: CASSLYGQPQHF. CDR3 sequence (DNA): TGTGCCAGCAGTTTATACGGCCAGCCCCAGCATTTT.

V is TRBV28 and J is TRBJ1-2; 7 nucleotides align to TRBD1. Germline V gives CDR1 MDHEN, CDR2 SYDVKM. V lost 6 bases and J lost 5; bases outside the gene matches: 3. This CDR3 is built from 12 residues. The CDR3 sequence: CASRGQPYGYTF. DNA for the CDR3: TGTGCCAGCAGGGGACAGCCTTATGGCTACACCTTC.

This clone occurred once. J is TRBJ1-5 and V is TRBV7-6; 8 nucleotides line up with TRBD1. The V segment lost 1 base and the J segment 7 bases; nucleotides outside the gene matches: 6. The CDR3 is 15 residues long. Germline loops: CDR1 SGHVS, CDR2 FNYEAQ. The CDR3 reads CASSLGTGPGQPQHF. CDR3 bases: TGTGCCAGCAGCTTAGGGACAGGGCCAGGACAGCCCCAGCATTTT.

The CDR3 loop is CASSAGMDQPQHF. Here the CDR3 DNA reads TGTGCCAGCAGTGCAGGAATGGACCAGCCCCAGCATTTT. The rearrangement joins TRBV2 to TRBJ1-5; D is unclear. V was pared by 4 bases and J by 7 bases, with 11 bases between. Per germline, CDR1 SNHLY and CDR2 FYNNEI. This CDR3 is built from 13 residues.

This chain uses TRBV2 with TRBJ2-7; 8 bases are a match to TRBD2. The junction had 13 bases not matched to a gene; V was cut back by 9 bases and J by 0 bases. CDR1 and CDR2 (germline): SNHLY, FYNNEI. This CDR3 region has 16 residues. The CDR3 is CASNTPGGGSSYEQYF. CDR3 DNA: TGTGCCAGTAACACCCCCGGGGGGGGCAGCTCCTACGAGCAGTACTTC.

The genes are TRBV5-1 and TRBJ1-2; the D is unclear. With 3 bases removed from V and 0 bases from J, the gap between germline ends came to 9 bases. The CDR3 sequence is 14 residues long. The V gene's germline CDR1 is SGHRS and CDR2 YFSETQ. The CDR3 DNA sequence: TGCGCCAGCAGCTCAGAAAACGCTAACTATGGCTACACCTTC. Translation: CASSSENANYGYTF. The full variable domain, rest sourced from reference TRBV5-1 and TRBJ1-2, is KAGVTQTPRYLIKTRGQQVTLSCSPISGHRSVSWYQQTPGQGLQFLFEYFSETQRNKGNFPGRFSGRQFSNSRSEMNVSTLELGDSALYLCASSSENANYGYTFGSGTRLTVV.

V and J are TRBV6-1 and TRBJ1-3, with 7 bases identical to TRBD1. The germline V gene encodes CDR1 MNHNS and CDR2 SASEGT. The ends lost 5 bases at V and 9 bases at J; junction bases unmatched: 13. The CDR3 length is 15 residues. CDR3 DNA sequence: TGTGCCAGCAGTCCCCGGGACAGCTTTTGGTCCACCATATATTTT. Protein sequence: CASSPRDSFWSTIYF.

The chain combines TRBV18 with TRBJ1-5; a weak D match, TRBD1 (5 bases). The germline gives CDR1 KGHSH, CDR2 LQKENI. The V and J ends lost 1 base and 2 bases respectively, with 12 bases between them. This CDR3 has 16 residues. This CDR3 reads CASSPLARAGNQPQHF. In nucleotides, the CDR3 is TGTGCCAGCTCACCACTAGCCAGGGCGGGCAATCAGCCCCAGCATTTT.

V is TRBV6-5 and J is TRBJ2-7; 7 nucleotides line up with TRBD1. CDR1 MNHEY and CDR2 SVGAGI come from the germline V gene. Trimming took 7 bases from V and 6 from J; bases not matched to a gene: 9. This CDR3 spans 13 amino acids. The CDR3 DNA reads TGTGCCAGCACCCACCGACAGGGCCGCGAGCAGTACTTC. Translated, it gives CASTHRQGREQYF.

V is TRBV2 and J is TRBJ2-1; a possible D gene is TRBD1 (5 bases). In germline, CDR1 is SNHLY, CDR2 FYNNEI. CDR3 length: 12 residues. V lost 5 bases, J lost 6 bases, and 8 bases lay in between. CDR3 in amino acids: CASSPRVNEQFF. CDR3 nucleotide sequence: TGTGCCAGCAGTCCCAGGGTCAATGAGCAGTTCTTC.

The chain carries TRBV19 and TRBJ2-7; D perhaps matches TRBD2 (6 bases). V lost 3 bases and J lost 0, with 12 bases in between. In germline, CDR1 is LNHDA, CDR2 SQIVND (reference sequence). The length of the CDR3 is 15 residues. The CDR3 nucleotides read TGTGCCAGTAGTATTGGGGTAGCGGCCTCCTACGAGCAGTACTTC. Translation gives CASSIGVAASYEQYF.